A selection of T cell receptor beta chains follows, all from one sample in a study of glioma-infiltrating T cells. TCRdb reanalysed the multiplex PCR reads using MiXCR and keeps one entry per CDR3 protein. The sample lists 100,000 to 150,000 distinct CDR3 sequences; less than 30% were seen once. What was sequenced was glioma tissue, nonneoplastic brain tissue, or PBMCs (not recorded which). Every receptor here comes from a human donor with low-grade glioma or glioblastoma, undergoing nonglioma brain surgery, or in good health (not recorded which). Each CDR3 is given with its conserved first and last residue. Each record gives: clone size, V gene, J gene, D gene, CDR3 DNA, CDR3 protein. D genes are given only for firm matches. Size tells how often a clone was seen (once, few, many) or the class of an expanded clone, and some rows leave it out.

size: many
V: TRBV6-1
J: TRBJ2-7
D: .
DNA: TGTGCCAGCAGTTTGCGGACCGAGACCTACGAGCAGTACTTC
CDR3: CASSLRTETYEQYF

size: many
V: TRBV7-8
J: TRBJ2-5
D: .
DNA: TGTGCCAGCAGCTTTCGTCGGATACAAGAGACCCAGTACTTC
CDR3: CASSFRRIQETQYF

size: many
V: TRBV2
J: TRBJ2-7
D: TRBD2
DNA: TGTGCCAGCAGCTCCGGGACTACACCGTACGAGCAGTACTTC
CDR3: CASSSGTTPYEQYF

size: few
V: TRBV29-1
J: TRBJ2-1
D: TRBD2
DNA: TGCAGCGGGACCAGGACTAGCGGGCACTACAATGAGCAGTTCTTC
CDR3: CSGTRTSGHYNEQFF

size: once
V: TRBV20-1
J: TRBJ2-3
D: .
DNA: TGCAGTGCTACGGATAGCGGAACTAGCCCCGCTACGCAGTCTTTT
CDR3: CSATDSGTSPATQSF

size: many
V: TRBV20-1
J: TRBJ2-1
D: .
DNA: TGCAGTGCTCCCAGTTTCTACAATGAGCAGTTCTTC
CDR3: CSAPSFYNEQFF

size: many
V: TRBV20-1
J: TRBJ2-6
D: .
DNA: TGCAGTGCTAGAGATATAACTAGTCGCTCTGGGGCCAACGTCCTGACTTTC
CDR3: CSARDITSRSGANVLTF

size: few
V: TRBV7-3
J: TRBJ2-7
D: .
DNA: TGTGCCAGCAGCTTAAGACGAACCGGGAGTGTCCACGAGCAGTACTTC
CDR3: CASSLRRTGSVHEQYF

size: many
V: TRBV4-3
J: TRBJ2-5
D: .
DNA: TGCGCCAGCAGCCTGGACTTTCAAGAGACCCAGTACTTC
CDR3: CASSLDFQETQYF

size: many
V: TRBV2
J: TRBJ1-4
D: .
DNA: TGTGCCAGCAGTGAGGGTGAAAAACTGTTTTTT
CDR3: CASSEGEKLFF

size: few
V: TRBV10-3
J: TRBJ2-7
D: .
DNA: TGTGCCATCTCGGACTCGGGGGCAGGGCGGAACGAGCAGTACTTC
CDR3: CAISDSGAGRNEQYF

size: many
V: TRBV3-1
J: TRBJ2-7
D: TRBD1
DNA: TGTGCCAGCAGCCAGACTTACAGGGGCCACGAGCAGTACTTC
CDR3: CASSQTYRGHEQYF

size: many
V: TRBV20-1
J: TRBJ2-3
D: .
DNA: TGCAGTGTCAGGAGCACAGATACGCAGTATTTT
CDR3: CSVRSTDTQYF

size: many
V: TRBV15
J: TRBJ1-2
D: TRBD1
DNA: TGTGCCACCAGCAGTGGGACAGGGGAGTACTATGGCTACACCTTC
CDR3: CATSSGTGEYYGYTF

size: .
V: TRBV3-1
J: TRBJ1-1
D: .
DNA: TGTGCCAGCAGCCAAGGCGCCGGGCCTGATTTCTTT
CDR3: CASSQGAGPDFF

size: many
V: TRBV6-1
J: TRBJ1-6
D: .
DNA: TGTGCCAGCAGGTCGGGGAGGGGTTCCCTCCACTTT
CDR3: CASRSGRGSLHF

size: .
V: TRBV29-1
J: TRBJ2-3
D: .
DNA: TGCAGCGCCTGGGGGGGCACAGATACGCAGTATTTT
CDR3: CSAWGGTDTQYF

size: many
V: TRBV27
J: TRBJ1-5
D: TRBD1
DNA: TGTGCCAGCAGCAGCCGTGGGACAGGGAATCAGCCCCAGCATTTT
CDR3: CASSSRGTGNQPQHF